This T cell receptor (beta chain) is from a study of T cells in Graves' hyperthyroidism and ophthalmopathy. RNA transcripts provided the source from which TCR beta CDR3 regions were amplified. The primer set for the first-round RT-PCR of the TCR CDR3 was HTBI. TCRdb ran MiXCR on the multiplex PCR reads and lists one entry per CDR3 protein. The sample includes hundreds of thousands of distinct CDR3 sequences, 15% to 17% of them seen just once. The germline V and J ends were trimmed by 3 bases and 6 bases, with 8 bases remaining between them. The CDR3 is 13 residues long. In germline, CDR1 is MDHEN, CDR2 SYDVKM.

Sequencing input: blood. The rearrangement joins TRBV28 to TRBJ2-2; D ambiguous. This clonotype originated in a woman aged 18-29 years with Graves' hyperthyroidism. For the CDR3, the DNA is TGTGCCAGCAGTTTGGGGTTCGCCGGGGAGCTGTTTTTT. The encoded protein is CASSLGFAGELFF.